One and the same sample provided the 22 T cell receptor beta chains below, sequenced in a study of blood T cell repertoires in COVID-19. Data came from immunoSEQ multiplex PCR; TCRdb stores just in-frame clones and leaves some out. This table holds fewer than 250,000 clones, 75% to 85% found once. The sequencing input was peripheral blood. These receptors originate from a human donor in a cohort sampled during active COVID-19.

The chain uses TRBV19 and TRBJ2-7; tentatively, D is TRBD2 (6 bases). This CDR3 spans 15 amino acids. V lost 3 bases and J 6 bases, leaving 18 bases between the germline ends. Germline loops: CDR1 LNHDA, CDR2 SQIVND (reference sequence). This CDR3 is CASSMTSGYPSEQYF. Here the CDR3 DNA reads TGTGCCAGTAGTATGACGAGCGGGTACCCTAGCGAGCAGTACTTC.

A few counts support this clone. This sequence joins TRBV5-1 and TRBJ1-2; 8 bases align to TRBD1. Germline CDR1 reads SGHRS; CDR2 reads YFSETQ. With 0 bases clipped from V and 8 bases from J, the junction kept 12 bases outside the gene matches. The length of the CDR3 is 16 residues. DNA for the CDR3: TGCGCCAGCAGCTTGGTAGGGCAGGGGGCCGTCTGGGGCTACACCTTC. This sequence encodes CASSLVGQGAVWGYTF.

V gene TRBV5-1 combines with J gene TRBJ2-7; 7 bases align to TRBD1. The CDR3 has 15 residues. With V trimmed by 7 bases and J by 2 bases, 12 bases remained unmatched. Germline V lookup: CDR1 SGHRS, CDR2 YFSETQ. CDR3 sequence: CASALTGTVAYEQYF. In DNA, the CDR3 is TGCGCCAGCGCCCTTACCGGGACAGTAGCCTACGAGCAGTACTTC.

The CDR3, as DNA: TGTGCCAGCAGTTTATCTGGCAGGACCCAGTACTTC. Protein sequence: CASSLSGRTQYF. The genes are TRBV27 and TRBJ2-5; D unclear. CDR3 length equals 12 residues. Germline V gene data show CDR1 as MNHEY and CDR2 as SMNVEV (reference sequence). V was pared by 0 bases and J by 7 bases, with 6 bases between.

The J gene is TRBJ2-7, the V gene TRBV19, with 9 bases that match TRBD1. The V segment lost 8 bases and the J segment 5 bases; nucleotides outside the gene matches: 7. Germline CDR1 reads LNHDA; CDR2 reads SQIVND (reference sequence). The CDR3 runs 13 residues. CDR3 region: CASGVQGANEQYF. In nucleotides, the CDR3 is TGTGCCAGTGGGGTACAGGGGGCCAACGAGCAGTACTTC.

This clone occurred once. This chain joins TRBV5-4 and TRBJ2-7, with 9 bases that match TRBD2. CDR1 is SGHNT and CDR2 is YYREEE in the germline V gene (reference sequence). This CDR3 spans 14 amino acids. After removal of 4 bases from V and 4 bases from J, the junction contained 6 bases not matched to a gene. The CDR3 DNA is TGTGCCAGCAGCCGATTAGCGGGGGTATACGAGCAGTACTTC. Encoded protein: CASSRLAGVYEQYF.

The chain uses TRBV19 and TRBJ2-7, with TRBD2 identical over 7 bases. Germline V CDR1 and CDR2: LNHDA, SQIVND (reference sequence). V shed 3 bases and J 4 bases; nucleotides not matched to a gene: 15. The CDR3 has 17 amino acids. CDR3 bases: TGTGCCAGTAGTATGAAAGGGCCCGGCGGGAGCCCGTACGAGCAGTACTTC. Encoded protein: CASSMKGPGGSPYEQYF.

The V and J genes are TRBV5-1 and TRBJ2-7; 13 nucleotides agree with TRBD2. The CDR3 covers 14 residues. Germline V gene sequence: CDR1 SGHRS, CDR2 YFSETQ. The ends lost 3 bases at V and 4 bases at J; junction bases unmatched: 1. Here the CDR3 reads CASSSGLAGYEQYF. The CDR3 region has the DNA TGCGCCAGCAGCTCGGGACTAGCGGGATACGAGCAGTACTTC.

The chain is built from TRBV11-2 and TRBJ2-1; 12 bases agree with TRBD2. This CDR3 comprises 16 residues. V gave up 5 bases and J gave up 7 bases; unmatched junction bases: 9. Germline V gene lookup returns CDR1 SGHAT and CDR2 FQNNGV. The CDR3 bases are TGTGCCAGCAGCGCGAGACTAGCGGGAGTGGGAAATGAGCAGTTCTTC. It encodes CASSARLAGVGNEQFF.

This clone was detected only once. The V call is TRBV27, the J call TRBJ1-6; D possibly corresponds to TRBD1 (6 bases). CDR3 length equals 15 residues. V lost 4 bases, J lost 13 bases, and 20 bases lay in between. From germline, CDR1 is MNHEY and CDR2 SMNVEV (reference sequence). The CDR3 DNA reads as TGTGCCAGCAGTTCACAGGGTCTTCAGGGGTCGCCCCTCCACTTT. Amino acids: CASSSQGLQGSPLHF.

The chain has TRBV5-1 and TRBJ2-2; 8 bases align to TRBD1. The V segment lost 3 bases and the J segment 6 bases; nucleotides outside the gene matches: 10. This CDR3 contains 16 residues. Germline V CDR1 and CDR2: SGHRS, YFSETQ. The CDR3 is CASSYETGVGSGELFF. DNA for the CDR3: TGCGCCAGCAGCTACGAGACAGGGGTTGGGTCCGGGGAGCTGTTTTTT.

CDR3 in DNA: TGTGCCAGCAGTTACCCACAGGGGGACTCCAATGAAAAACTGTTTTTT. Amino acid sequence: CASSYPQGDSNEKLFF. This chain links TRBV6-6 with TRBJ1-4, with 8 bases matching TRBD1. CDR1 and CDR2 (germline): MNHNY, SVGAGI (reference sequence). The CDR3 loop spans 16 amino acids. J lost 5 bases, V lost 2 bases, and 7 bases had no gene match.

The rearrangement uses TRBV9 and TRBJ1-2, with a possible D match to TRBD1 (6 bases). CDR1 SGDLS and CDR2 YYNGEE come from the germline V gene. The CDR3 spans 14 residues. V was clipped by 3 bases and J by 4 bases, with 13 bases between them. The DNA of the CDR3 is TGTGCCAGCAGCGGGTACAGGGATCGCTATGGCTACACCTTC. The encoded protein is CASSGYRDRYGYTF.

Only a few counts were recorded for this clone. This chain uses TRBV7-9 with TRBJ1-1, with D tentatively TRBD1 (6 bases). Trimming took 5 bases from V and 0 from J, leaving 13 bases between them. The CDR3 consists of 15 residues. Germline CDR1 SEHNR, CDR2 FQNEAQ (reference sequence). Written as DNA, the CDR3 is TGTGCCAGCAGCCTACCCGGGACACTGAACACTGAAGCTTTCTTT. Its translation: CASSLPGTLNTEAFF.

Here the CDR3 reads CAITQQGVGYTF. CDR3 coding DNA: TGTGCCATCACCCAGCAGGGGGTAGGCTACACCTTC. The chain has TRBV10-3 and TRBJ1-2; 7 positions match TRBD1. Per germline, CDR1 ENHRY and CDR2 SYGVKD. J gave up 8 bases and V 7 bases, and 7 bases lay outside the gene matches. This CDR3 is 12 amino acids long.

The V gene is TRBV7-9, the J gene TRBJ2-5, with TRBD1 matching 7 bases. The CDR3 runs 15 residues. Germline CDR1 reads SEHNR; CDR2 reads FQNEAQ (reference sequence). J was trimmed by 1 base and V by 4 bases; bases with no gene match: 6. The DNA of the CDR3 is TGTGCCAGCAGCTCACCACAGGGGACCCAAGAGACCCAGTACTTC. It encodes CASSSPQGTQETQYF.

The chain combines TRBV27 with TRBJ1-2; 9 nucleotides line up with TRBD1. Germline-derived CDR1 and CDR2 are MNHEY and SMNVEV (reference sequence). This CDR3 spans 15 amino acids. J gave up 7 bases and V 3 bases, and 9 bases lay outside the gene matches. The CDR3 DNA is TGTGCCAGCAGTTTGAACAGGGGGCTGGGATCTGGCTACACCTTC. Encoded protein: CASSLNRGLGSGYTF.

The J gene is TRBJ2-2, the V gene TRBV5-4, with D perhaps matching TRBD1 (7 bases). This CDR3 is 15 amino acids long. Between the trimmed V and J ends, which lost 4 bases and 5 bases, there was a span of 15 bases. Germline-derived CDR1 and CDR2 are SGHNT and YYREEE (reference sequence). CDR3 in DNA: TGTGCCAGCAGCGCGTCAGGGGGGCATACCGGGGAGCTGTTTTTT. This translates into CASSASGGHTGELFF.

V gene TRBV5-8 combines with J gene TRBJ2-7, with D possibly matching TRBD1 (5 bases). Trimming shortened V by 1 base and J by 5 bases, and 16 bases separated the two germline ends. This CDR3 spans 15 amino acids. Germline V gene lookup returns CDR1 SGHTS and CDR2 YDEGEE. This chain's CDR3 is CASSLPSGIFHEQYF. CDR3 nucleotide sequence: TGTGCCAGCAGCTTGCCTTCAGGGATTTTTCACGAGCAGTACTTC.

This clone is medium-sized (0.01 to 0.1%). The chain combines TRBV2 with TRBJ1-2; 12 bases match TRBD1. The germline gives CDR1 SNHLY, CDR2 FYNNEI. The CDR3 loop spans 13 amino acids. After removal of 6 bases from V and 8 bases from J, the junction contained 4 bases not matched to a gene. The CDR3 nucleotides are TGTGCCAGCAGGGGGACAGGGGGCATAGGCTACACCTTC. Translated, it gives CASRGTGGIGYTF.

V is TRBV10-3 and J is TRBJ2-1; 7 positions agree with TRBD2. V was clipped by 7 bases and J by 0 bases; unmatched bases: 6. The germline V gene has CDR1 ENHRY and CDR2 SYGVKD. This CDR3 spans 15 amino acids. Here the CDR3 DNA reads TGTGCCATCACTCCAGCGGGGAGCTCCTACAATGAGCAGTTCTTC. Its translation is CAITPAGSSYNEQFF.

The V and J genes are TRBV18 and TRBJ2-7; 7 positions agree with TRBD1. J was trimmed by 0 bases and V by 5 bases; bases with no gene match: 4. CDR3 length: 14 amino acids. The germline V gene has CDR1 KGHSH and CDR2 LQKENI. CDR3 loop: CASSVDRYSYEQYF. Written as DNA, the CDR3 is TGTGCCAGCTCAGTGGACAGGTACTCCTACGAGCAGTACTTC.